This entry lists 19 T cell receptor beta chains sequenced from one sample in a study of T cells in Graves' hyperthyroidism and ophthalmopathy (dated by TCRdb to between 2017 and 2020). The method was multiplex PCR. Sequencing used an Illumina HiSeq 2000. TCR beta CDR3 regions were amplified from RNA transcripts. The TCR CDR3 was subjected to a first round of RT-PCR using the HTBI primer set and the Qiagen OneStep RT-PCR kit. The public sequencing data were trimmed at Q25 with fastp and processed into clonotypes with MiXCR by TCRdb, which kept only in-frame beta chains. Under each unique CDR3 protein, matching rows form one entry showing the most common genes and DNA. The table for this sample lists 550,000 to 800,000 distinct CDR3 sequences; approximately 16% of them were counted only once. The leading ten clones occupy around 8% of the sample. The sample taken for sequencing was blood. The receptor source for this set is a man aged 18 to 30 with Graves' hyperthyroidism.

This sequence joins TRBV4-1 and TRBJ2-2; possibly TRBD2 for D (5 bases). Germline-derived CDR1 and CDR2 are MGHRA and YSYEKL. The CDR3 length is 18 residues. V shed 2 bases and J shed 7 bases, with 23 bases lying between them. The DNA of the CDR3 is TGCGCCAGCAGCCAACCCGCCGGGAACATGGCCCCGCGCGGGGAGCTGTTTTTT. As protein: CASSQPAGNMAPRGELFF.

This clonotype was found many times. As DNA, the CDR3 is TGTGCCAGCAGTTCGCCGGCGGCGGGAGCGACAGATACGCAGTATTTT. Residues: CASSSPAAGATDTQYF. This chain joins TRBV28 and TRBJ2-3; 7 nucleotides match TRBD2. Germline CDR1 reads MDHEN; CDR2 reads SYDVKM. V dropped 4 bases and J dropped 3; count of bases not matched to a gene: 10. The CDR3 is 16 amino acids.

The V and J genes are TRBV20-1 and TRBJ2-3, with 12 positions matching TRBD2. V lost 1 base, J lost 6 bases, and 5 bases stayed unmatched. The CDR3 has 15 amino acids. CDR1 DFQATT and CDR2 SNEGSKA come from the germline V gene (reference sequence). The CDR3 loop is CSARVASGRDDTQYF. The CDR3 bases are TGCAGTGCTAGAGTGGCTAGCGGGAGGGACGATACGCAGTATTTT.

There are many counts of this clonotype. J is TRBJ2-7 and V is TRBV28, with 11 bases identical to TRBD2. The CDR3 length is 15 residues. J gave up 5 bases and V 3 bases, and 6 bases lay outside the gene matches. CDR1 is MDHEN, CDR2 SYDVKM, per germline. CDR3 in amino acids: CASSFTLAGDHEQYF. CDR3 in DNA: TGTGCCAGCAGTTTCACACTAGCGGGAGATCACGAGCAGTACTTC.

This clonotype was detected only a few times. As DNA, the CDR3 is TGTGCCAGCAGTAGACAGGGGGCAAGGGATACGCAGTATTTT. Protein sequence: CASSRQGARDTQYF. V gene TRBV6-1 combines with J gene TRBJ2-3; 10 bases are a match to TRBD1. Germline-derived CDR1 and CDR2 are MNHNS and SASEGT. The CDR3 sequence is 14 residues long. The V segment lost 5 bases and the J segment 6 bases; nucleotides outside the gene matches: 5.

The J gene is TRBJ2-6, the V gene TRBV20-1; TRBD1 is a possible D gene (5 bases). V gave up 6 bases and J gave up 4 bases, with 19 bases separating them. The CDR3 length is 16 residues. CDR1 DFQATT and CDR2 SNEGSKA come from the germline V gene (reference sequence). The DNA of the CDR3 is TGCAGTGCCTCGACAGAACTACTGGGGGGGGCCAACGTCCTGACTTTC. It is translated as CSASTELLGGANVLTF.

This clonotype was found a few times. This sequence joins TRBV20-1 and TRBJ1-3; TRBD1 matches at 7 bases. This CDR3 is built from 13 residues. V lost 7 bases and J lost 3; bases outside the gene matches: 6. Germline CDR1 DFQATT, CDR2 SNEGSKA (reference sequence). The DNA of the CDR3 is TGCAGTGTCCAAGGGACAGATGGAAACACCATATATTTT. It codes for CSVQGTDGNTIYF.

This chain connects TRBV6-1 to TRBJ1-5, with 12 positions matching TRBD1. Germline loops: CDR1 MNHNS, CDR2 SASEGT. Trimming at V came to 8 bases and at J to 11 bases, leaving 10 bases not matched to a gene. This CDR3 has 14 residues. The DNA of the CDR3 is TGTGCCAGCGGATCCGGGACAGGGGGCGAAACCCAGCATTTT. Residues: CASGSGTGGETQHF.

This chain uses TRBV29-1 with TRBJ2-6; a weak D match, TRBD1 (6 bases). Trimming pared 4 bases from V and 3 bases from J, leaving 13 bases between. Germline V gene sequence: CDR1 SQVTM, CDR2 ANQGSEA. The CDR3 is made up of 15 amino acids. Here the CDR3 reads CSVGQALGGANVLTF. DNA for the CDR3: TGCAGCGTTGGACAGGCCCTAGGTGGGGCCAACGTCCTGACTTTC.

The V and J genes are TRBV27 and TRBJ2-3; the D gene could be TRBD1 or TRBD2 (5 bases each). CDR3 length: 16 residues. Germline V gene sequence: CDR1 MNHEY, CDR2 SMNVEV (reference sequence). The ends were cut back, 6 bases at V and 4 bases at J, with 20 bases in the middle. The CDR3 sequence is CASRRIRGTNADTQYF. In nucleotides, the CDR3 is TGTGCCAGCAGGCGGATCCGTGGGACGAACGCAGATACGCAGTATTTT.

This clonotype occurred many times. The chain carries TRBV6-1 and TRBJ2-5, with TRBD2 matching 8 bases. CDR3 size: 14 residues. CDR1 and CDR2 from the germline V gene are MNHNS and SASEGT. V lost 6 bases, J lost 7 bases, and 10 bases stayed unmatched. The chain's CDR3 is CASRDLGLAGTQYF. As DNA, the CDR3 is TGTGCCAGCAGGGACCTAGGACTAGCAGGGACCCAGTACTTC.

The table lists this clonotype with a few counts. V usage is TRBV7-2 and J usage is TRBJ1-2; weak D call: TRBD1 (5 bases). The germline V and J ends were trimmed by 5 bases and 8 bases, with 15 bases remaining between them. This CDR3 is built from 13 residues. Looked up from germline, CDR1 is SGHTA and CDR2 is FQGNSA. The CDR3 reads CASSAGPPSGYTF. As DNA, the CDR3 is TGTGCCAGCAGCGCGGGACCGCCTTCGGGCTACACCTTC.

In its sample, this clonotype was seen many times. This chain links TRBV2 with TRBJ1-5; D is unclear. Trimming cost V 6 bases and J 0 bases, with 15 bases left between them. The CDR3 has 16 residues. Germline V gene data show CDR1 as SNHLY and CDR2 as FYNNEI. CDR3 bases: TGTGCCAGCAGCCAATACACGACCCATAGCAATCAGCCCCAGCATTTT. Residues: CASSQYTTHSNQPQHF.

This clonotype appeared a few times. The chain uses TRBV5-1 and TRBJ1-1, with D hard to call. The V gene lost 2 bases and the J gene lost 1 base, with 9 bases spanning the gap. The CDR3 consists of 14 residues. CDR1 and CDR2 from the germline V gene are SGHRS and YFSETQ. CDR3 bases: TGCGCCAGCAGCTTTCAATTCGGGAACACTGAAGCTTTCTTT. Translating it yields CASSFQFGNTEAFF.

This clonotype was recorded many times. DNA for the CDR3: TGTGCCAGCAGTCGCTACGGGGGCCACGAGCAGTACTTC. Protein sequence: CASSRYGGHEQYF. The chain employs TRBV6-1 and TRBJ2-7; possibly TRBD1 or TRBD2 for D (6 bases each). Germline lookup yields CDR1 MNHNS and CDR2 SASEGT. Trimming took off 5 bases at V and 5 bases at J, with 13 bases between the two ends. The CDR3 sequence is 13 residues long.

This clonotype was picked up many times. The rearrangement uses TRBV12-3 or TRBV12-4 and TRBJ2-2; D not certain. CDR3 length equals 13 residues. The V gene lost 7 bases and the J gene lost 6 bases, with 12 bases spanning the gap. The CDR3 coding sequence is TGTGCCAGCATCCGTGGACGGTCCGGGGAGCTGTTTTTT. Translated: CASIRGRSGELFF.

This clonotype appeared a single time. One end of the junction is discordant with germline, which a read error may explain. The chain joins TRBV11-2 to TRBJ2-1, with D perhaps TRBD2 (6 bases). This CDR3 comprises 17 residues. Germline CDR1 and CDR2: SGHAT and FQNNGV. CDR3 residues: CAGSFPMGEAEYNEQFF. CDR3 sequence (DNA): TGTGCCGGCAGCTTCCCCATGGGGGAGGCCGAGTACAATGAGCAGTTCTTC.

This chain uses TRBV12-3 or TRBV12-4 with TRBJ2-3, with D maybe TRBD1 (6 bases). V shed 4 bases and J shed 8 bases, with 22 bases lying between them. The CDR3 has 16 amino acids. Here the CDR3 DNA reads TGTGCCAGCAGTTCCTCCCTGGGGACAAGGACGAGTACGCAGTATTTT. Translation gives CASSSSLGTRTSTQYF.

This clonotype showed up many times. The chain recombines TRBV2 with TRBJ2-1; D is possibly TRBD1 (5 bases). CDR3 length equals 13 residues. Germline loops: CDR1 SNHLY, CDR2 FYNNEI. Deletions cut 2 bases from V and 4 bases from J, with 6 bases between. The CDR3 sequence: CASSENRYNEQFF. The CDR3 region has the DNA TGTGCCAGCAGTGAAAACAGGTACAATGAGCAGTTCTTC.